This record covers a single T cell receptor beta chain. Which antigen it targets is not known. The record has no base qualities; no much larger clone is one base away. The CDR3 regions of human TCRbeta chains were analyzed by immunosequencing. In the original analysis: Repertoire TCRs were checked for matches against a reference library of SARS-CoV-2-specific TCRs that had been generated using the MIRA antigen-specificity platform. Breadth was defined as the fraction of unique TCRs that were SARS-CoV-2-associated, and depth was defined as the fraction of total T cells that were SARS-CoV-2-associated. Using the MIRA data, each spike-specific TCR was assigned both to the spike region to which the TCR was reactive and to a CD4 or CD8 class. Log10-transformed breadth and depth values were compared by one-way ANOVA with Sidak's multiple comparisons tests. What TCRdb holds here is the immuneACCESS table cut down to in-frame rearrangements. Part of the clones is not present; checked against another copy, under half of the missing clones reflect an unresolved V gene, and the others are unexplained. From that table come the V and J calls and clone size; the DNA was used to work out D and trimming. The sample data list under 140,000 clones, and less than 90% of these were observed just once. Of the sample, 1.6% is held by the ten largest clones.

The entry originates in a study of T cell responses to AZD1222 COVID-19 vaccine (dated by TCRdb to the early 2020s). About the full investigation: AZD1222 recipients whose second dose came at about 4 weeks and those whose second dose came at about 12 weeks were combined into one group, since spike-specific TCR depth and breadth did not differ between the two schedules. TCR sequencing was performed for about 240 trial participants, of whom about 200 were given two doses of AZD1222 and around 25 were given two doses of MenACWY control vaccine. Trial participants were enrolled by age into subgroups of 18-55, 56-69 and 70-plus years, and around 150, 29 and 61 TCR-sequenced participants, respectively, were included in these subgroups. Results the study describes overall, beyond this receptor: The 56-69-year group was small, and its depth increase did not reach significance, likely because of low power. Vaccine-associated CD4 TCRs spanned the whole spike protein, with dominant responses in regions 160-218 and 743-854. Spike-specific TCR breadth and depth rose significantly after two AZD1222 doses compared with day 0 and with MenACWY recipients. Most participants were white British and females outnumbered males, and the authors suggested that clonal diversity may have been underestimated. Because no samples from the day 14 peak response were available, repertoires could be characterized only after the peak T cell response. Nearly half of unique spike-specific TCRs reportedly recognized epitopes outside regions mutated in the B.1.351 and B.1.1.7 variants. Conclusions about previously exposed vaccinees are limited, since just six or seven AZD1222 recipients were seropositive for SARS-CoV-2 at baseline.

The CDR3 covers 16 residues, taking in both the cysteine and the phenylalanine. Left in the record is the CDR3 DNA by itself, 48 bases read in frame from the first base. Cut back by 5 bases and 2 bases, the V and J ends lie 16 bases apart. From the germline V gene (reference sequence), CDR1 is LNHDA and CDR2 is SQIVND. The time point tag for this specimen amounts to: baseline before first vaccination. The vaccinee samples were drawn from two UK trials, COV001 and COV002, one of which was a single-blind randomized controlled phase 2/3 trial testing AZD1222 (ChAdOx1 nCoV-19) in healthy adults. For TCRbeta chain sequencing, PBMC samples were collected from trial participants at day 0 and at day 28 after the second dose.

The material sequenced was peripheral blood, taken on day 0 of AZD1222 vaccination. This receptor was identified in an adult in good health. The rearranged chain carries TRBV19 and TRBJ2-1; the D gene is possibly TRBD1 or TRBD2, with 6 bases matching each. The CDR3 protein is CASSGRTARAYNEQFF. The DNA sequence is as follows: TGTGCCAGTAGTGGGAGGACAGCCAGGGCCTACAATGAGCAGTTCTTC.